These T cell receptor beta chains were read from a single sample in a study of shared clonotypes between healthy human individuals. Assay: immunoSEQ multiplex PCR; the TCRdb copy retains only in-frame clones and omits some. The sample comprises roughly 1,800,000 clones, about 95% of which are singletons, and more than 0.95% rests with the top ten. Sequenced: naive CD8+ T cells sorted from blood. Receptors originate from a man younger than 30 in good health. Both conserved end residues are part of each CDR3. Fields, in order: V gene, J gene, D gene, clone size, CDR3 DNA, CDR3 protein. A D gene is named only where the DNA matches it firmly. A clone size is listed for some rows: how often the clone was seen (once, few, many), or a class if it is expanded.

v_gene: TRBV13; j_gene: TRBJ2-5; d_gene: NA; abundance: NA; CDR3nt: TGTGCCAGCAGCCACGGACGGTACCAAGAGACCCAGTACTTC; CDR3aa: CASSHGRYQETQYF
v_gene: TRBV27; j_gene: TRBJ2-6; d_gene: NA; abundance: NA; CDR3nt: TGTGCCAGCACCCCTTTCTGGGGGACTGGGGCCAACGTCCTGACTTTC; CDR3aa: CASTPFWGTGANVLTF
v_gene: TRBV4-1; j_gene: TRBJ1-1; d_gene: NA; abundance: NA; CDR3nt: TGCGCCAGCAGCCTCACCGGGACGGGAAACACTGAAGCTTTCTTT; CDR3aa: CASSLTGTGNTEAFF
v_gene: TRBV11-1; j_gene: TRBJ2-7; d_gene: NA; abundance: once; CDR3nt: TGTGCCAGCAGCTTTGAGGGGGACGAGCAGTACTTC; CDR3aa: CASSFEGDEQYF
v_gene: TRBV6-1; j_gene: TRBJ1-1; d_gene: NA; abundance: NA; CDR3nt: TGTGCCAGCAGTGGTACAGGGACCACTGAAGCTTTCTTT; CDR3aa: CASSGTGTTEAFF
v_gene: TRBV30; j_gene: TRBJ1-1; d_gene: NA; abundance: NA; CDR3nt: TGTGCCTGGAGTGTCGAGGGAGGAGGCACTGAAGCTTTCTTT; CDR3aa: CAWSVEGGGTEAFF
v_gene: TRBV20-1; j_gene: TRBJ2-4; d_gene: NA; abundance: NA; CDR3nt: TGCAGTGCCCCCATGGAAAACATTCAGTACTTC; CDR3aa: CSAPMENIQYF
v_gene: TRBV10-3; j_gene: TRBJ2-7; d_gene: TRBD1; abundance: once; CDR3nt: TGTGCCATCAGTGGACAGGGGGCAGCGAACGAGCAGTACTTC; CDR3aa: CAISGQGAANEQYF
v_gene: TRBV5-4; j_gene: TRBJ2-5; d_gene: NA; abundance: NA; CDR3nt: TGTGCCAGCAGCTTGCACCTCCAAGAGACCCAGTACTTC; CDR3aa: CASSLHLQETQYF
v_gene: TRBV27; j_gene: TRBJ2-7; d_gene: NA; abundance: once; CDR3nt: TGTGCCAGCAGTTTGTGGCGGGGGCCATACGAGCAGTACTTC; CDR3aa: CASSLWRGPYEQYF
v_gene: TRBV6-1; j_gene: TRBJ2-3; d_gene: TRBD2; abundance: NA; CDR3nt: TGTGCCAGCAGCGCTAGCGGGAGCACAGATACGCAGTATTTT; CDR3aa: CASSASGSTDTQYF
v_gene: TRBV11-2; j_gene: TRBJ2-2; d_gene: NA; abundance: NA; CDR3nt: TGTGCCAGTGAACCGACATCGACCGTCAACACCGGGGAGCTGTTTTTT; CDR3aa: CASEPTSTVNTGELFF
v_gene: TRBV19; j_gene: TRBJ2-7; d_gene: TRBD2; abundance: NA; CDR3nt: TGTGCCAGTAGTGCGGGGACTAGCGGGTACTACCCCTACGAGCAGTACTTC; CDR3aa: CASSAGTSGYYPYEQYF
v_gene: TRBV10-2; j_gene: TRBJ2-3; d_gene: NA; abundance: NA; CDR3nt: TGCGCCAGCAGTGAGGAAGGTAGTGGCACAGATACGCAGTATTTT; CDR3aa: CASSEEGSGTDTQYF
v_gene: TRBV9; j_gene: TRBJ1-2; d_gene: NA; abundance: NA; CDR3nt: TGTGCCAGCAGCGCCCTCTCGGAGGATTACTATGGCTACACCTTC; CDR3aa: CASSALSEDYYGYTF
v_gene: TRBV2; j_gene: TRBJ2-4; d_gene: NA; abundance: NA; CDR3nt: TGTGCCAGCAGTGAAGCCCGGGACGGAAAAAACATTCAGTACTTC; CDR3aa: CASSEARDGKNIQYF
v_gene: TRBV2; j_gene: TRBJ1-6; d_gene: NA; abundance: NA; CDR3nt: TGTGCCAGCAGTGAGCAGGGAAGCTCCTATAATTCACCCCTCCACTTT; CDR3aa: CASSEQGSSYNSPLHF
v_gene: TRBV9; j_gene: TRBJ2-3; d_gene: TRBD1; abundance: NA; CDR3nt: TGTGCCAGCAGCGTCGGACAGGGCACAGATACGCAGTATTTT; CDR3aa: CASSVGQGTDTQYF
v_gene: TRBV6-1; j_gene: TRBJ2-1; d_gene: NA; abundance: NA; CDR3nt: TGTGCCAGCAGGATCGGGAGCCCCTACAATGAGCAGTTCTTC; CDR3aa: CASRIGSPYNEQFF
v_gene: TRBV9; j_gene: TRBJ2-2; d_gene: NA; abundance: NA; CDR3nt: TGTGCCAGCAGCCCAGGTGGCACCGGGGAGCTGTTTTTT; CDR3aa: CASSPGGTGELFF
v_gene: TRBV12-5; j_gene: TRBJ2-5; d_gene: TRBD2; abundance: NA; CDR3nt: TGTGCTAGTGGTCTCGGGACTAGCGGGAGCAGGGCAAGGACCCAGTACTTC; CDR3aa: CASGLGTSGSRARTQYF
v_gene: TRBV2; j_gene: TRBJ2-2; d_gene: NA; abundance: once; CDR3nt: TGTGCCAGCAGTGACGTCCGTCTATTTAACACCGGGGAGCTGTTTTTT; CDR3aa: CASSDVRLFNTGELFF
v_gene: TRBV10-3; j_gene: TRBJ1-5; d_gene: NA; abundance: NA; CDR3nt: TGTGCCATCAGTGATGACGGGGGATATCAGCCCCAGCATTTT; CDR3aa: CAISDDGGYQPQHF
v_gene: TRBV18; j_gene: TRBJ1-2; d_gene: NA; abundance: NA; CDR3nt: TGTGCCAGCTCACCAATGGGCCAGGAGCAAAGACTCTATGGCTACACCTTC; CDR3aa: CASSPMGQEQRLYGYTF
v_gene: TRBV7-2; j_gene: TRBJ1-5; d_gene: TRBD1; abundance: NA; CDR3nt: TGTGCCAGCAGCTTTTCGGACAGGGTTAACAGCAATCAGCCCCAGCATTTT; CDR3aa: CASSFSDRVNSNQPQHF
v_gene: TRBV6-5; j_gene: TRBJ2-5; d_gene: NA; abundance: NA; CDR3nt: TGTGCCAGCAAGCCGTCGGGGGTTGGAGAGACCCAGTACTTC; CDR3aa: CASKPSGVGETQYF